This TCR beta chain was obtained from a study of regulatory T cells (dated by TCRdb to the late 2010s). About the study as a whole: The study compared T-cell receptor beta repertoires of sorted regulatory, conventional CD4+ and CD8+ T cells between CD3G-deficient patients and healthy controls.

Regarding this clone: Its binding antigen is unknown. The sample holds no much larger clone one base away, and base qualities are not on file.

All CD3G-deficient patients had evidence of autoimmunity, which was more severe in two of the patients. At the time of testing, the patients were between 2 and 39 years old, and their CD4+ and CD8+ T cells had reduced naive proportions and increased memory proportions. CD4+ cells were FACS-sorted into CD25-high CD127-low regulatory T cells and CD25-low CD127-high conventional CD4+ T cells. Over five individuals with CD3G deficiency made up the patient group. An international network of physicians spanning the United States, Europe and Asia provided the patient samples and clinical data. Ficoll density separation was used to isolate peripheral blood mononuclear cells. Counted from cysteine to phenylalanine, this CDR3 has 10 amino acids. Only the CDR3 DNA stays, 30 bases, in frame from base 1. Trimming removed 6 bases from V and 6 bases from J, leaving 3 bases between the germline ends. For the multiplex PCR, 52 forward TRBV primers and 13 reverse TRBJ primers were used, and amplification bias was corrected with both assay-based and computational methods. Within the immunoSEQ assay, multiplex PCR amplified rearranged TRB loci from genomic DNA. Sequencing of the TRB amplicons was done on an Illumina HiSeq platform. As for the authors' bioinformatics: Custom algorithms error-filtered the raw sequences and aligned them to reference gene sequences, after which the immunoSEQ online tools were used for analysis. The frequencies of productive and nonproductive TRB rearrangements were evaluated among unique sequences as well as among total sequences. For TRB CDR3 positions 6 and 7, hydrophobicity together with amino acid composition served as the basis for assessing self-reactivity potential. Group comparisons used t tests, Mann-Whitney tests or two-way ANOVA run in Prism software. TCRdb holds this immuneACCESS table with in-frame rearrangements only. Some clones are missing; in checked studies, unresolved V genes explain under half, and the rest has no known cause. V, J and clone size are those of that table, while D and trimming were read from the DNA. This sample has tens of thousands of clones in its table, and over 85% of those were observed once. Of the sample, 0.9% to 1% falls within the top ten clones.

Paper-wide results and their limitations: Patient repertoires showed restricted unique TRB V-J pairs and skewed V and J gene usage, most marked in regulatory T cells. Enrichment for hydrophobic residues at CDR3 positions 6 and 7 was found in conventional CD4+ T cells from CD3G-deficient patients, suggesting more self-reactive specificities.

The sequencing sample was made of conventional CD4+ T cells sorted from blood. This receptor was identified in a child aged 2-15 years with CD3G deficiency. The sequence links TRBV6-7 to TRBJ2-1, with no confidently assigned D gene. TRBV6-7 is marked as an open reading frame, function uncertain. The CDR3 has the sequence CASRPNEQFF. Here is the DNA: TGTGCCAGCAGGCCCAATGAGCAGTTCTTC.